This T cell receptor beta chain was observed in a study of CXCR3-negative and CXCR3-positive naive CD8 T cells. The CDR3 spans 18 residues. Per germline, CDR1 LGHNA and CDR2 YSLEER. With respect to this clonotype: Its antigen is not known.

Regarding the study as a whole: Surface CD5 was comparable between naive subsets; TCR strength was inferred from TRB CDR3 properties.

UMI-tagged TRB cDNA libraries were built via 5' RACE. TCRdb re-called the 5' RACE reads, yielding one record per CDR3 amino acid sequence without DNA. This sample's table reports over 45,000 distinct CDR3 sequences. This chain connects TRBV4-3 to TRBJ1-3; TCRdb's D call of TRBD1 is untestable without DNA. The TCR sequence derives from a human donor in good health. Some clones in this sample may be carry-over from other donors' samples. Sequencing was carried out using naive CXCR3- CD8+ T cells from blood. Subset specified: CD45RO-CCR7+CD27+CD95- naive CD8+ T cells lacking CXCR3 (TNR3-). CDR3 sequence reads: CASSQEAVGELAGNTIYF.